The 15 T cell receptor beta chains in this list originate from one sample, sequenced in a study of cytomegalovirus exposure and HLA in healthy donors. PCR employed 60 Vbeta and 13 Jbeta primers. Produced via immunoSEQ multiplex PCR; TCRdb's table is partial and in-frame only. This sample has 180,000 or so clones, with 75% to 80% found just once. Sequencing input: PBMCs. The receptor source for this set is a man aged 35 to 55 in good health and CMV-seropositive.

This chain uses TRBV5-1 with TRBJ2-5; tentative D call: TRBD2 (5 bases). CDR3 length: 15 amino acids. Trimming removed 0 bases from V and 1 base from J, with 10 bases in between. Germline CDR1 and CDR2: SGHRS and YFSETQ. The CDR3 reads CASSLGGLSQETQYF. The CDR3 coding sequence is TGCGCCAGCAGCTTGGGTGGACTCAGCCAAGAGACCCAGTACTTC.

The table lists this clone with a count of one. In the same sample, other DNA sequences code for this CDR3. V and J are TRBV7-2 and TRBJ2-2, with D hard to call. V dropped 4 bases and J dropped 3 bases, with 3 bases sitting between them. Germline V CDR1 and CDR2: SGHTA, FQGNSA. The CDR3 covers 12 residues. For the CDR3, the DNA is TGTGCCAGCAGCTCGTACACCGGGGAGCTGTTTTTT. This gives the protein CASSSYTGELFF.

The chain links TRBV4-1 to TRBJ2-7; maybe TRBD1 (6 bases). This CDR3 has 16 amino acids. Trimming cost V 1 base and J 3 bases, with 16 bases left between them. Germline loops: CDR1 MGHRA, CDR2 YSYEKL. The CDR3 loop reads CASSQALTRDNYEQYF. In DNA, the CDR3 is TGCGCCAGCAGCCAAGCCCTAACCCGGGACAACTACGAGCAGTACTTC.

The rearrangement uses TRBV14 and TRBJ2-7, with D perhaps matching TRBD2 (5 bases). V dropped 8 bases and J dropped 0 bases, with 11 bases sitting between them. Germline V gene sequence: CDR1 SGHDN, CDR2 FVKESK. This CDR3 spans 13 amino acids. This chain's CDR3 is CASDYMSSYEQYF. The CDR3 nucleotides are TGTGCCAGCGACTACATGAGCTCCTACGAGCAGTACTTC. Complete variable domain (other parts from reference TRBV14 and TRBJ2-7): EAGVTQFPSHSVIEKGQTVTLRCDPISGHDNLYWYRRVMGKEIKFLLHFVKESKQDESGMPNNRFLAERTGGTYSTLKVQPAELEDSGVYFCASDYMSSYEQYFGPGTRLTVT.

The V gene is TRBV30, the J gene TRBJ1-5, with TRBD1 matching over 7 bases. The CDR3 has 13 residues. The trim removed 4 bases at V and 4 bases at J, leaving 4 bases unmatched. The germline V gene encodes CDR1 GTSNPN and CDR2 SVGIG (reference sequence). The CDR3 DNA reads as TGTGCCTGGAAGACAGGGCTTAATCAGCCCCAGCATTTT. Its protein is CAWKTGLNQPQHF.

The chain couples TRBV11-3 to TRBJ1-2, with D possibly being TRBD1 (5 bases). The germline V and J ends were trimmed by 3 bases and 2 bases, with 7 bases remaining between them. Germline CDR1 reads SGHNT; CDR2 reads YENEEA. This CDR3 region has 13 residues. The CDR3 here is CASSFGGNYGYTF. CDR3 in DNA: TGTGCCAGCAGCTTCGGGGGAAACTATGGCTACACCTTC.

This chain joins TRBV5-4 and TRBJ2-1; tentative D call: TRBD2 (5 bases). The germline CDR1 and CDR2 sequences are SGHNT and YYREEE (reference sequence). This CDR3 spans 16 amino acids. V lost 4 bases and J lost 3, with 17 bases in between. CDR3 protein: CASSTLASTHYNEQFF. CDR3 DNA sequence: TGTGCCAGCAGCACCTTAGCGAGTACACACTACAATGAGCAGTTCTTC.

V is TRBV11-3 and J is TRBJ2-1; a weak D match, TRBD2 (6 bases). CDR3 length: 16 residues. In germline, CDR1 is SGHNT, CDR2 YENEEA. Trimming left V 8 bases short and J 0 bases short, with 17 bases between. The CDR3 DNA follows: TGTGCCAGCGGGTCCGGGACTTTCAGCTCCTACAATGAGCAGTTCTTC. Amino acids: CASGSGTFSSYNEQFF.

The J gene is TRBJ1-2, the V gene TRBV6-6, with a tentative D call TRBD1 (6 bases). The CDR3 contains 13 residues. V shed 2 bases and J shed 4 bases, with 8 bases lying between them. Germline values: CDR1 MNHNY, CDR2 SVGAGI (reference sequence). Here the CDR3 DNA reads TGTGCCAGCAGTTACCAGGACAGCTATGGCTACACCTTC. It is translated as CASSYQDSYGYTF.

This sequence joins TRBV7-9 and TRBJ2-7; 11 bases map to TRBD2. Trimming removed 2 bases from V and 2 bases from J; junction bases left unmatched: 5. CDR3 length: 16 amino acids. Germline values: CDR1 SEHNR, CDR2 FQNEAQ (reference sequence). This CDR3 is CASSLNSGRATYEQYF. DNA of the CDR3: TGTGCCAGCAGCTTAAATAGCGGGAGGGCCACCTACGAGCAGTACTTC.

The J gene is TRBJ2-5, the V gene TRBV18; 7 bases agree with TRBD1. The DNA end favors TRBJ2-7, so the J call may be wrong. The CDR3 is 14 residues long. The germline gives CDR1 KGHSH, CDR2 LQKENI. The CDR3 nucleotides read TGTGCCAGCTCACCACCGGGACAGACCTACGAGCAGTACTTC. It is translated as CASSPPGQTYEQYF.

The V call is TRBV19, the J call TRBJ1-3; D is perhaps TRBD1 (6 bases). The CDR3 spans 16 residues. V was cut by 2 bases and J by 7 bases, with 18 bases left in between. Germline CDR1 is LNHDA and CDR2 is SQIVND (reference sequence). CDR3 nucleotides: TGTGCCAGTAGTATATCGAACAGGGCGGGAGGTAACACCATATATTTT. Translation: CASSISNRAGGNTIYF.

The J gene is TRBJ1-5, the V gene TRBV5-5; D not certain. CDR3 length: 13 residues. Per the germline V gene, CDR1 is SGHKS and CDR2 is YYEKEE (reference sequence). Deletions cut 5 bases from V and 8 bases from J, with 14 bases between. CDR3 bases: TGTGCCAGCAGTCCCGGCCCCGCGGAGCCCCAGCATTTT. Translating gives CASSPGPAEPQHF.

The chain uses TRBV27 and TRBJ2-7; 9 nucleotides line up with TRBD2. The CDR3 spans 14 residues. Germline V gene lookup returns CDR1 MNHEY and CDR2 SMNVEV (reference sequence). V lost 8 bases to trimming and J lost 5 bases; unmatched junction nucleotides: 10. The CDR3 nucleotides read TGTGCCAGCTCCACAAGCGGGAGGATCGACGAGCAGTACTTC. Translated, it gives CASSTSGRIDEQYF.

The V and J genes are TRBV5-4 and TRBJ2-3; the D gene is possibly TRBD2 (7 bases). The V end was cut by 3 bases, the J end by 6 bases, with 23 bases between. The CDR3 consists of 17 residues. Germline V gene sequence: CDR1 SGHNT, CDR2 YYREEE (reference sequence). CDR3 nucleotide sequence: TGTGCCAGCAGCTCCATCCAGTGGGGGGGCCGGAACGATACGCAGTATTTT. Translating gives CASSSIQWGGRNDTQYF.